This T cell receptor beta chain derives from a study of CD8 T cells in ankylosing spondylitis. Germline loops: CDR1 MNHEY, CDR2 SMNVEV (reference sequence). The CDR3 is 17 residues long. The V gene lost 1 base and the J gene lost 0 bases, with 12 bases spanning the gap. TCRdb re-called the 5' RACE reads through MiXCR, storing one row per CDR3 protein. The sample includes under 400,000 distinct CDR3 sequences, roughly 10% of them seen just once. This clonotype turned up a few times. The clonotype originates from a female donor with ankylosing spondylitis or in good health (not recorded which). This chain joins TRBV27 and TRBJ2-2; possible D gene TRBD1, 5 bases. The sequenced sample was blood, either unsorted or a sorted T cell fraction (not recorded which). CDR3 residues: CASSLFLGRANTGELFF. Here the CDR3 DNA reads TGTGCCAGCAGTTTATTTCTCGGCAGGGCGAACACCGGGGAGCTGTTTTTT.